The rows below give T cell receptor beta chains drawn from one sample of a study of T cells in Graves' hyperthyroidism and ophthalmopathy. One entry per CDR3 protein results from TCRdb running MiXCR on the multiplex PCR reads. The data show around 690,000 distinct CDR3 sequences, 15% to 20% seen once. The sequenced material came from blood. Source of these receptors: a man over 45 with Graves' hyperthyroidism. Each CDR3 is given with its conserved first and last residue. Fields, in order: CDR3 length, V gene, J gene, CDR3 protein.

len: 13; v_gene: TRBV12-3/TRBV12-4; j_gene: TRBJ1-1; CDR3aa: CASTLAGNTEAFF
len: 17; v_gene: TRBV4-1; j_gene: TRBJ2-7; CDR3aa: CASSQDLGTATSYEQYF
len: 15; v_gene: TRBV20-1; j_gene: TRBJ2-7; CDR3aa: CSARDRGQGSYEQYF
len: 20; v_gene: TRBV6-6; j_gene: TRBJ2-2; CDR3aa: CASSYSRTGLPLMNTGELFF
len: 12; v_gene: TRBV19; j_gene: TRBJ2-1; CDR3aa: CASSIPANEQFF
len: 15; v_gene: TRBV6-2/TRBV6-3; j_gene: TRBJ2-4; CDR3aa: CASTALGQGWDIQYF
len: 15; v_gene: TRBV11-2; j_gene: TRBJ1-5; CDR3aa: CASSLAAYSNQPQHF
len: 16; v_gene: TRBV18; j_gene: TRBJ1-2; CDR3aa: CASSPQPADVNYGYTF
len: 11; v_gene: TRBV24-1; j_gene: TRBJ2-1; CDR3aa: CATSENNEQFF
len: 15; v_gene: TRBV9; j_gene: TRBJ1-2; CDR3aa: CASSVDGTGGYGYTF
len: 14; v_gene: TRBV27; j_gene: TRBJ2-7; CDR3aa: CASSRKGEAYEQYF
len: 18; v_gene: TRBV3-1; j_gene: TRBJ2-5; CDR3aa: CASSQDLGTSGRSLSQYF
len: 15; v_gene: TRBV6-2/TRBV6-3; j_gene: TRBJ2-4; CDR3aa: CASSSAKFAKNIQYF
len: 13; v_gene: TRBV24-1; j_gene: TRBJ1-5; CDR3aa: CATSDDKDQPQHF
len: 14; v_gene: TRBV2; j_gene: TRBJ2-7; CDR3aa: CASSTSGASYEQYF
len: 12; v_gene: TRBV6-1; j_gene: TRBJ1-6; CDR3aa: CASSDIFSPLHF
len: 14; v_gene: TRBV12-3/TRBV12-4; j_gene: TRBJ2-7; CDR3aa: CASGTSGRTYEQYF
len: 19; v_gene: TRBV19; j_gene: TRBJ2-4; CDR3aa: CASSSLSRRSLLAKNIQYF
len: 19; v_gene: TRBV29-1; j_gene: TRBJ2-1; CDR3aa: CSVAAGQGAFFNSYNEQFF
len: 13; v_gene: TRBV6-1; j_gene: TRBJ1-1; CDR3aa: CASSNPGATEAFF
len: 14; v_gene: TRBV20-1; j_gene: TRBJ1-5; CDR3aa: CSARGINSNQPQHF
len: 13; v_gene: TRBV29-1; j_gene: TRBJ1-2; CDR3aa: CSVTTDSNYGYTF
len: 15; v_gene: TRBV28; j_gene: TRBJ2-4; CDR3aa: CASSLLAGTGNIQYF
len: 13; v_gene: TRBV20-1; j_gene: TRBJ2-5; CDR3aa: CSALQGARETQYF
len: 14; v_gene: TRBV5-1; j_gene: TRBJ2-3; CDR3aa: CASSLVNDPDTQYF
len: 15; v_gene: TRBV2; j_gene: TRBJ1-4; CDR3aa: CASREGDGPNEKLFF
len: 15; v_gene: TRBV5-4; j_gene: TRBJ2-1; CDR3aa: CASSSGTGGSNEQFF
len: 15; v_gene: TRBV28; j_gene: TRBJ2-1; CDR3aa: CATPGTSGSNNEQFF
len: 14; v_gene: TRBV28; j_gene: TRBJ2-7; CDR3aa: CATKFGLASYEQYF
len: 15; v_gene: TRBV28; j_gene: TRBJ2-5; CDR3aa: CASSLFAEGPVTQYF
len: 13; v_gene: TRBV25-1; j_gene: TRBJ1-2; CDR3aa: CASSESGPNGYTF
len: 15; v_gene: TRBV11-2; j_gene: TRBJ2-7; CDR3aa: CASSSRGGRADEQYF
len: 16; v_gene: TRBV24-1; j_gene: TRBJ2-2; CDR3aa: CATSGQGAWGTGELFF
len: 15; v_gene: TRBV27; j_gene: TRBJ2-7; CDR3aa: CASSQGDTYSYEQYF
len: 12; v_gene: TRBV6-1; j_gene: TRBJ2-4; CDR3aa: CASSPDSNIQYF
len: 16; v_gene: TRBV7-9; j_gene: TRBJ1-1; CDR3aa: CASSNTGGKWNTEAFF